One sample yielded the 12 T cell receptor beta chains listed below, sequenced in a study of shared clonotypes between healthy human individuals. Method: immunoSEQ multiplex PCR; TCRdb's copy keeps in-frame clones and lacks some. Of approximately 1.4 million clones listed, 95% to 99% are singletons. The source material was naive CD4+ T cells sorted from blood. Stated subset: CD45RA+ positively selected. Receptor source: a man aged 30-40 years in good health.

Written as DNA, the CDR3 is TGTGCCATCAGTGAGTTAACAGGAGACACGCGACATACGCAGTATTTT. Translated: CAISELTGDTRHTQYF. The rearrangement uses TRBV10-3 and TRBJ2-3; D possibly corresponds to TRBD1 (5 bases). There are 16 residues in the CDR3. V lost 1 base and J 7 bases, leaving 18 bases between the germline ends. Germline CDR1 is ENHRY and CDR2 is SYGVKD.

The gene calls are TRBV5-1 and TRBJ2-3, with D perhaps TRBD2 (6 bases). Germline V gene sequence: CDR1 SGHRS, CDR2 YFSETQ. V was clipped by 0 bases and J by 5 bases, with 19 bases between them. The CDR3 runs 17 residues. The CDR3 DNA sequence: TGCGCCAGCAGCTTGGCTGCTTGGCGGGATCGGCAAGATACGCAGTATTTT. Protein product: CASSLAAWRDRQDTQYF.

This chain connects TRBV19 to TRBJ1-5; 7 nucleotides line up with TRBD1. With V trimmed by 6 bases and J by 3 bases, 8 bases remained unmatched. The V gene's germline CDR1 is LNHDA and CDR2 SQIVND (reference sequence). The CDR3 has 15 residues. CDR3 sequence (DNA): TGTGCCAGTAGCCCCTGGACAGGAAACAATCAGCCCCAGCATTTT. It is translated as CASSPWTGNNQPQHF.

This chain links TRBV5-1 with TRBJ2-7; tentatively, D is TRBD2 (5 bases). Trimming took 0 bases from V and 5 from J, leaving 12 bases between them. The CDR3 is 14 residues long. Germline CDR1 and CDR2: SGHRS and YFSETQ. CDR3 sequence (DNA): TGCGCCAGCAGCTTGGAGAGGGTAGGGAACGAGCAGTACTTC. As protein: CASSLERVGNEQYF.

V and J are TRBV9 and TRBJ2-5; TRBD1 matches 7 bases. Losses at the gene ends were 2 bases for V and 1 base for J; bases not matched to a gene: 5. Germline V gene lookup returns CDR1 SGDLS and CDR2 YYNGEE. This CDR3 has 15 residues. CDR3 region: CASSVVGTAQETQYF. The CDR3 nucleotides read TGTGCCAGCAGCGTTGTGGGGACAGCCCAAGAGACCCAGTACTTC.

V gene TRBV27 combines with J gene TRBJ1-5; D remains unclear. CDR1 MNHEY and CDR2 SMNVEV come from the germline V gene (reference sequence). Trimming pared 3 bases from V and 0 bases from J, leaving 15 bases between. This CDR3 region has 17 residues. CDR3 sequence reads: CASSFSRGLFSNQPQHF. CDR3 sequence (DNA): TGTGCCAGCAGTTTTTCCCGAGGACTCTTTAGCAATCAGCCCCAGCATTTT.

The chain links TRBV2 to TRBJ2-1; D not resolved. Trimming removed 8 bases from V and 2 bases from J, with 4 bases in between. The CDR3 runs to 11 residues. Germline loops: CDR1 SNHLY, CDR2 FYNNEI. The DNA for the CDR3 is TGTGCCAGCGCGGCCTACAATGAGCAGTTCTTC. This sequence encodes CASAAYNEQFF.

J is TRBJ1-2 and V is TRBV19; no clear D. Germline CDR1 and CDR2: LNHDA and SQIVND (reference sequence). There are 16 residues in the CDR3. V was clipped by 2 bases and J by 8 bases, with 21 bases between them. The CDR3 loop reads CASSIPLSQHPYGYTF. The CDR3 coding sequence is TGTGCCAGTAGTATACCCCTGTCCCAACATCCCTACGGCTACACCTTC.

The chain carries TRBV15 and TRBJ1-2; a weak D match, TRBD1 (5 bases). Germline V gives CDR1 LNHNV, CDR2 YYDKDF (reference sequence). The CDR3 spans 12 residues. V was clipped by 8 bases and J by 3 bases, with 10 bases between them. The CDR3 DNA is TGTGCCACCGACGACAGATACTATGGCTACACCTTC. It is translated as CATDDRYYGYTF. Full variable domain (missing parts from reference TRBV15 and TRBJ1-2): DAMVIQNPRYQVTQFGKPVTLSCSQTLNHNVMYWYQQKSSQAPKLLFHYYDKDFNNEADTPDNFQSRRPNTSFCFLDIRSPGLGDTAMYLCATDDRYYGYTFGSGTRLTVV.

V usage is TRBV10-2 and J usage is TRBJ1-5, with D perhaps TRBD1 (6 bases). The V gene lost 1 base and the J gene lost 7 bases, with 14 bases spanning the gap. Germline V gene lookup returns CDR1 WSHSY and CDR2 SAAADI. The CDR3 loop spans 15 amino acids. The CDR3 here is CASSEFRGRGQPQHF. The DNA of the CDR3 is TGCGCCAGCAGTGAGTTCAGGGGCCGGGGCCAGCCCCAGCATTTT.

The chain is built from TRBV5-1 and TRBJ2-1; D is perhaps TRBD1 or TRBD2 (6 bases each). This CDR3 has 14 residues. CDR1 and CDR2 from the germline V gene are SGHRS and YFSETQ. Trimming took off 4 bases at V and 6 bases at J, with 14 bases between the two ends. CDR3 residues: CASSLSPGANEQFF. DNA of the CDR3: TGCGCCAGCAGCCTCTCCCCGGGGGCCAATGAGCAGTTCTTC. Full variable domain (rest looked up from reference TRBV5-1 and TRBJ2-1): KAGVTQTPRYLIKTRGQQVTLSCSPISGHRSVSWYQQTPGQGLQFLFEYFSETQRNKGNFPGRFSGRQFSNSRSEMNVSTLELGDSALYLCASSLSPGANEQFFGPGTRLTVL.

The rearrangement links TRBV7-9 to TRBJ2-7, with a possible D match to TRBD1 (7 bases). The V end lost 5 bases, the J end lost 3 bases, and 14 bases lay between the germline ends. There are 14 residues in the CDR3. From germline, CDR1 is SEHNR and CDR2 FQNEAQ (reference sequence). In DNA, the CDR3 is TGTGCCAGCAGCATGCAGGGGGGACACTACGAGCAGTACTTC. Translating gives CASSMQGGHYEQYF.